This TCR beta chain was sequenced in a study of cytomegalovirus exposure and HLA in healthy donors. In regard to this clone: The target antigen is unknown.

Overall study findings and caveats: Associated with cytomegalovirus, according to the listing, were some 180 TCR beta chains. A later analysis linked 15,000 to 20,000 TCR beta sequences to HLA alleles at 0.05 false discovery rate. A later analysis found that most CMV-associated TCR beta chains appeared HLA-restricted.

The primer mix had 60 Vbeta and 13 Jbeta primers. Authors' processing steps: About 11 million of around 85 million unique TCR beta chains were shared, per a later count. Method: immunoSEQ multiplex PCR; TCRdb's copy keeps in-frame clones and lacks some. The D gene and trimming were derived from the DNA, and the V and J assignments and clone size from that table. The sample lists 130,000 or so clones; 70% to 90% were seen once. Source material: PBMCs. This TCR was sampled from a woman aged 35 to 49 in good health and CMV-seronegative.

CDR3 in DNA: TGTGCCAGCAGGGGGGCGCGAGGGAATCAAGAGACCCAGTACTTC. This codes for CASRGARGNQETQYF. The chain joins TRBV7-2 to TRBJ2-5; possibly TRBD1 for D (6 bases). The germline CDR1 and CDR2 sequences are SGHTA and FQGNSA. The CDR3 consists of 15 residues. V lost 6 bases, J lost 2 bases, and 16 bases lay in between.